These 15 T cell receptor beta chains came from one sample sequenced in a study of graft-versus-host responses after intestinal transplantation. Graft tissue was processed to release intraepithelial and lamina propria lymphocytes. Generated by immunoSEQ multiplex PCR, the TCRdb table keeps only in-frame clones and is missing some. Of 9,500 to 15,000 clones in the sample, about three quarters are singletons; the top ten hold more than 4%. Here the sequenced sample was ileum tissue, taken more than 140 days after intestinal transplantation. Source of these receptors: a human patient who received an intestinal transplant, so some T cells may come from the graft donor.

The chain is built from TRBV10-3 and TRBJ2-1; 7 bases are shared with TRBD2. There are 15 residues in the CDR3. CDR1 ENHRY and CDR2 SYGVKD come from the germline V gene. J was trimmed by 5 bases and V by 4 bases; bases with no gene match: 8. CDR3: CAISAVGGDDNEQFF. In DNA, the CDR3 is TGTGCCATCAGTGCGGTGGGAGGGGATGACAATGAGCAGTTCTTC.

This clone rates as medium-sized. The chain has TRBV4-2 and TRBJ2-3, with TRBD1 identical over 7 bases. J was trimmed by 3 bases and V by 1 base; bases with no gene match: 4. Germline V CDR1 and CDR2: LGHNA, YNFKEQ. The CDR3 totals 15 residues. The CDR3 spells CASSQGTGGTDTQYF. The CDR3 coding sequence is TGTGCCAGCAGCCAAGGGACAGGAGGTACAGATACGCAGTATTTT.

This chain joins TRBV6-5 and TRBJ2-1; D possibly corresponds to TRBD2 (7 bases). The CDR3 contains 15 residues. V was cut by 6 bases and J by 0 bases, with 12 bases left in between. The germline CDR1 and CDR2 sequences are MNHEY and SVGAGI. Here the CDR3 DNA reads TGTGCCAGCAGAACGGGGGGCAGCTCCTACAATGAGCAGTTCTTC. It specifies CASRTGGSSYNEQFF.

This rearrangement joins TRBV4-1 to TRBJ1-1, with D perhaps matching TRBD1 (5 bases). Germline CDR1 is MGHRA and CDR2 is YSYEKL. The CDR3 is 15 amino acids. Trimming cost V 2 bases and J 1 base, with 11 bases left between them. CDR3 protein: CASSQPHGGNTEAFF. CDR3 nucleotide sequence: TGCGCCAGCAGCCAACCCCACGGGGGGAACACTGAAGCTTTCTTT.

The chain couples TRBV9 to TRBJ2-3, with 8 bases matching TRBD2. In germline, CDR1 is SGDLS, CDR2 YYNGEE. The CDR3 spans 15 residues. V gave up 0 bases and J gave up 1 base; unmatched junction bases: 1. The CDR3 sequence is CASSVGGRRTDTQYF. CDR3 nucleotides: TGTGCCAGCAGCGTAGGCGGGAGGCGCACAGATACGCAGTATTTT.

This clone was detected only a few times. The chain is built from TRBV13 and TRBJ2-7; TRBD2 aligns across 9 bases. This CDR3 spans 15 amino acids. V dropped 3 bases and J dropped 0; count of bases not matched to a gene: 3. Germline values: CDR1 PRHDT, CDR2 FYEKMQ (reference sequence). The CDR3 spells CASSLTSGLSYEQYF. CDR3 nucleotide sequence: TGTGCCAGCAGCTTGACTAGCGGACTCTCCTACGAGCAGTACTTC.

The chain has TRBV6-5 and TRBJ2-3, with D maybe TRBD2 (5 bases). V was cut by 6 bases and J by 5 bases, with 18 bases left in between. Germline loops: CDR1 MNHEY, CDR2 SVGAGI. The CDR3 length is 15 residues. This chain's CDR3 is CASSPGLGRVDTQYF. The CDR3 coding sequence is TGTGCCAGCAGCCCCGGCCTCGGGCGGGTAGATACGCAGTATTTT.

J is TRBJ2-1 and V is TRBV5-1, with a tentative D call TRBD2 (5 bases). From germline, CDR1 is SGHRS and CDR2 YFSETQ. V was clipped by 4 bases and J by 1 base, with 18 bases between them. This CDR3 comprises 17 residues. The CDR3 reads CASSPKLGPGSYNEQFF. The CDR3 DNA is TGCGCCAGCAGCCCAAAACTAGGCCCGGGGTCCTACAATGAGCAGTTCTTC.

The chain combines TRBV28 with TRBJ2-7; no reliable D call. V dropped 3 bases and J dropped 2 bases, with 5 bases sitting between them. Germline assignment: CDR1 MDHEN and CDR2 SYDVKM. This CDR3 contains 12 residues. The CDR3 coding sequence is TGTGCCAGCAGTTTCTCTGCCTACGAGCAGTACTTC. Its protein product is CASSFSAYEQYF.

The chain employs TRBV19 and TRBJ1-2; a possible D gene is TRBD1 (6 bases). The V gene lost 3 bases and the J gene lost 5 bases, with 13 bases spanning the gap. The CDR3 is made up of 14 amino acids. Germline CDR1 LNHDA, CDR2 SQIVND (reference sequence). The DNA of the CDR3 is TGTGCCAGTAGTATCCTCGCGGGGGCGTATGGCTACACCTTC. Its translation is CASSILAGAYGYTF.

The chain links TRBV28 to TRBJ2-3; TRBD2 matches 9 bases. The germline gives CDR1 MDHEN, CDR2 SYDVKM. The CDR3 is 15 residues long. With V trimmed by 6 bases and J by 3 bases, 7 bases remained unmatched. CDR3 protein: CASRGSGGKTDTQYF. In DNA form, the CDR3 reads TGTGCCAGCAGAGGGAGCGGGGGGAAAACAGATACGCAGTATTTT.

The CDR3 spells CASSQGYAGLETQYF. DNA of the CDR3: TGCGCCAGCAGCCAAGGGTACGCGGGGCTCGAGACCCAGTACTTC. This chain connects TRBV4-1 to TRBJ2-5; weak D call: TRBD2 (6 bases). V gave up 1 base and J gave up 5 bases, with 14 bases separating them. The CDR3 has 15 residues. Germline V gives CDR1 MGHRA, CDR2 YSYEKL.

The V gene is TRBV5-5, the J gene TRBJ2-7; possible D gene TRBD1, 5 bases. CDR3 length equals 15 residues. V lost 1 base and J 1 base, leaving 12 bases between the germline ends. Germline CDR1 SGHKS, CDR2 YYEKEE (reference sequence). CDR3 loop: CASSLNPDTSYEQYF. CDR3 DNA sequence: TGTGCCAGCAGCTTGAATCCGGACACATCCTACGAGCAGTACTTC.

This chain links TRBV7-8 with TRBJ2-7, with D possibly TRBD1 on 6 matching bases. V gave up 5 bases and J gave up 0 bases, with 14 bases separating them. CDR3 length: 15 amino acids. The V gene's germline CDR1 is SGHVS and CDR2 FQNEAQ. The CDR3 DNA follows: TGTGCCAGCAGCGCCGACAGGTTCTACTCCTACGAGCAGTACTTC. Its protein product is CASSADRFYSYEQYF.

The rearrangement joins TRBV14 to TRBJ1-1, with a possible D match to TRBD1 (5 bases). Germline CDR1 is SGHDN and CDR2 is FVKESK. CDR3 length: 13 amino acids. Between the trimmed V and J ends, which lost 0 bases and 8 bases, there was a span of 10 bases. The CDR3 protein is CASSQDRVREAFF. The CDR3 DNA is TGTGCCAGCAGCCAAGACAGGGTTCGAGAAGCTTTCTTT.